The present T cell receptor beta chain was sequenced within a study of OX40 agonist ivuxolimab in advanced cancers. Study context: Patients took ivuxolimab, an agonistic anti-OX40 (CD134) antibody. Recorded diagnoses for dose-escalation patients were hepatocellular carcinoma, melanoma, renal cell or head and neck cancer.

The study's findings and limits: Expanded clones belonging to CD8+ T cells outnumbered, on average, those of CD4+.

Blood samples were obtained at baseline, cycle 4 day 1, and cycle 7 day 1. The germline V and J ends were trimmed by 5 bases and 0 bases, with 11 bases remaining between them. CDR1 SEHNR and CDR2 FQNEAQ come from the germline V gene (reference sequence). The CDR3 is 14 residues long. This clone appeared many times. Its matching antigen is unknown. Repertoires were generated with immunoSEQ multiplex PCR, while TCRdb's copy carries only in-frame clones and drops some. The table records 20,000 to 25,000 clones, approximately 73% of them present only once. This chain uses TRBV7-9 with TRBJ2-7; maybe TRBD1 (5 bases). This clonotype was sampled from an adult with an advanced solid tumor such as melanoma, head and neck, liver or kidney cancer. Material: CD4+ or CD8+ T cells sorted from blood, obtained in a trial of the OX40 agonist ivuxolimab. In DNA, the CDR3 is TGTGCCAGCAGCGTTGGGGCCCTCTCCTACGAGCAGTACTTC. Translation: CASSVGALSYEQYF.